This TCR beta chain was profiled in a study of cytomegalovirus exposure and HLA in healthy donors. The study, taken as a whole, reports: In a later analysis, a missense DCLRE1C variant was linked to TCR beta V- and J-gene trimming.

A word on this clone: No antigen is known for it.

Trimming stripped 8 bases from V and 2 bases from J, with 13 bases between. Germline CDR1 and CDR2: SNHLY and FYNNEI. The CDR3 contains 15 residues. This PCR relied on a set of 60 Vbeta primers and 13 Jbeta primers. Original handling: In a later analysis, of 79 million or so unique beta chains, roughly 11 million appeared in at least two donors. Using immunoSEQ multiplex PCR, the repertoire was profiled, and TCRdb retains in-frame clones only, with some absent. D and trimming come from the DNA, and the V and J calls and clone size come from that table. The sample yields about 180,000 clones, about 79% seen once.

This clonotype originated in a young man in good health and CMV-seronegative. Source material: PBMCs. This rearrangement joins TRBV2 to TRBJ1-6; weak D call: TRBD1 (6 bases). DNA for the CDR3: TGTGCCAGCGGGGGAGGGGGGACCTATAATTCACCCCTCCACTTT. This gives the protein CASGGGGTYNSPLHF.